The sequence of this T cell receptor beta chain was determined in a study of blood T cell repertoires in COVID-19. Study in general: The United States, Italy and Spain provided the acute and convalescent COVID-19 samples.

Per the original data handling: The authors estimated nucleated cell counts from reference gene primer amplification. The assay was immunoSEQ multiplex PCR, and TCRdb's table has in-frame clones only and misses some. For V, J and clone size, that table is used; D and trimming come from the DNA. Among roughly 240,000 clones listed, approximately 86% were seen once. The CDR3 extends over 15 amino acids. In germline, CDR1 is LGHDT, CDR2 YNNKEL (reference sequence). Trimming cost V 4 bases and J 0 bases, with 13 bases left between them. Source material: peripheral blood. The V and J genes are TRBV3-1 (or the pseudogene TRBV3-2) and TRBJ2-7; D unresolved. This clonotype originated in a woman aged 25 to 39 who had recovered from COVID-19. CDR3 amino acids: CASSPASTLSYEQYF. The CDR3 coding sequence is TGTGCCAGCAGCCCTGCTTCTACCCTCTCCTACGAGCAGTACTTC.